This T cell receptor (beta chain) emerged from a study of identical twins. The study, taken as a whole, reports: Insertions were fewer in abundant cord blood beta clonotypes, whereas memory repertoires showed none of this pattern.

Trimming left V 2 bases short and J 5 bases short, with 12 bases between. The CDR3 extends over 13 amino acids. Germline V CDR1 and CDR2: DFQATT, SNEGSKA (reference sequence). This clonotype came up a few times. Antigen specificity is unknown. The authors used template switching to add a universal primer site and gave cDNA unique molecular identifiers. TCRdb ran MiXCR on the 5' RACE reads and lists one entry per CDR3 protein. The profile shows 1.5 million to 2 million distinct CDR3 sequences, around a third of them singletons. This chain joins TRBV20-1 and TRBJ2-5; D gene uncertain. The sample was cord blood. The receptor's source is a newborn girl in good health. CDR3 sequence: CSARPPVAETQYF. CDR3 coding DNA: TGCAGTGCTAGACCGCCAGTGGCGGAGACCCAGTACTTC.